The sequence of this TCR beta chain was determined in a study of blood T cells in healthy people across ages. It was with a sample-barcoded 5' primer and a J-beta primer mix that a second PCR of roughly 7 to 11 cycles was run. Each cDNA molecule, via a template-switch adaptor with 12 random nucleotides, was tagged. TCRdb re-called the 5' RACE reads through MiXCR, storing one row per CDR3 protein. The sample shows about 680,000 distinct CDR3 sequences, 49% of them seen only once. The table lists this clonotype with a few counts. As yet, its antigen is unknown. Germline CDR1 MNHEY, CDR2 SMNVEV (reference sequence). This CDR3 region has 17 residues. The V and J ends lost 2 bases and 5 bases, in that order; junction bases with no gene match: 11. Every participating donor contributed about 10 milliliters of peripheral blood through a draw. The extraction recovered at least 6 micrograms of total RNA per sample.

Whole-study findings and limits: Donor CMV status was unknown, possibly confounding expanded clonotype changes.

This sequence joins TRBV27 and TRBJ2-7, with TRBD1 matching over 11 bases. Source material: blood. This clonotype was sampled from a woman in her sixties or seventies in good health. CDR3 in amino acids: CASSLGVRGQGVHEQYF. CDR3 DNA: TGTGCCAGCAGTTTAGGAGTACGGGGACAGGGGGTCCACGAGCAGTACTTC.